These 3 T cell receptor beta chains share one sample of origin, sequenced in a study of Ad26.COV2.S vaccination and SARS-CoV-2 variants. This table comes from immunoSEQ multiplex PCR, and its TCRdb copy is limited to in-frame clones, with some not included. Of approximately 350,000 clones in the sample, about nine tenths were seen once. Treatment of the sample: around 19 received Ad26.COV2.S at low or high dose, single or two shots; about 5 received placebo; per-sample allocation not given. The samples were gathered on day 63 after the first injection of vaccine or placebo. The sequencing used peripheral blood, collected in a trial of Ad26.COV2.S vaccine versus placebo. These receptors were taken from a person aged 18-65 years who received the Ad26.COV2.S COVID-19 vaccine or a placebo.

This clone was seen more than once but under ten times. J is TRBJ1-5 and V is TRBV6-5; no clear D. Germline CDR1 reads MNHEY; CDR2 reads SVGAGI. The CDR3 length is 13 residues. The germline V and J ends were trimmed by 2 bases and 4 bases, with 6 bases remaining between them. CDR3 DNA: TGTGCCAGCAGTTACCAGATAAATCAGCCCCAGCATTTT. This encodes CASSYQINQPQHF.

The rearrangement joins TRBV7-2 to TRBJ2-2, with a tentative D call TRBD2 (6 bases). Trimming left V 3 bases short and J 3 bases short, with 14 bases between. Germline V CDR1 and CDR2: SGHTA, FQGNSA. The CDR3 has 16 amino acids. CDR3 nucleotides: TGTGCCAGCAGCTTTCGAGCGGGTCCCTACACCGGGGAGCTGTTTTTT. Translating gives CASSFRAGPYTGELFF.

The V call is TRBV20-1, the J call TRBJ1-3, with 7 bases lining up with TRBD1. V lost 5 bases, J lost 4 bases, and 5 bases stayed unmatched. Germline V gene sequence: CDR1 DFQATT, CDR2 SNEGSKA (reference sequence). There are 13 residues in the CDR3. CDR3 nucleotides: TGCAGTGCTCGTGGACAGGTCGGAAACACCATATATTTT. Translation: CSARGQVGNTIYF.